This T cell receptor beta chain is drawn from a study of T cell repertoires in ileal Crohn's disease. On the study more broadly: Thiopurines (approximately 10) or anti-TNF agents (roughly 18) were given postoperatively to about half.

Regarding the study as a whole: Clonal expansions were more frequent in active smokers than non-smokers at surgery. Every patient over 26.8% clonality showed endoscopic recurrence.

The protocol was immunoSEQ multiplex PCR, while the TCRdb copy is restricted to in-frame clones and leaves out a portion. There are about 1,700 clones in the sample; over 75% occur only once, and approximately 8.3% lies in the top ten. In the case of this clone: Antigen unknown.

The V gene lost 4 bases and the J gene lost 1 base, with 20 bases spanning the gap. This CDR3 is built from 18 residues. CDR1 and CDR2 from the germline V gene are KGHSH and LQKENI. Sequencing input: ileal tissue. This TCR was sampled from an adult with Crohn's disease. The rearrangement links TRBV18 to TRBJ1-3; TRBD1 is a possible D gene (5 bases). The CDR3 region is CASSRFTMEGVSGNTIYF. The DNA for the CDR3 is TGTGCCAGCTCACGATTCACTATGGAAGGGGTATCTGGAAACACCATATATTTT.